The subject of this entry is one TCR beta chain. Antigen specificity is unknown. The data derive from a study of cytomegalovirus exposure and HLA in healthy donors. At the level of the study: An earlier analysis found around 120 million unique TCR beta sequences from approximately 200 million T cells. Membership in the Caucasian-associated ancestry cluster was found for approximately 85% of 398 genotyped donors. General study points: An analysis was carried out later, and it reportedly showed fewer N-insertions in an Asian-associated ancestry cluster than the approximately 680-donor mean. Evidence from a later analysis indicated that most CMV-associated TCR beta chains looked HLA-restricted.

PCR amplification relied on 60 Vbeta primers (plus 13 Jbeta primers). Assay: immunoSEQ multiplex PCR; the TCRdb copy retains only in-frame clones and omits some. The data hold over 150,000 clones, with around four fifths observed a single time. The CDR3 covers 14 residues. V was shortened by 1 base and J by 4 bases, with 8 bases between the two germline ends. Germline V lookup: CDR1 LGHNA, CDR2 YSLEER. The origin of this receptor is a woman aged 45-59 years in good health and CMV-seronegative. Sequences were obtained from PBMCs. This chain links TRBV4-3 with TRBJ2-4, with a weak D call TRBD1 (6 bases). The CDR3 region has the DNA TGCGCCAGCAGCCAAGTCGGACAGAAAAACATTCAGTACTTC. Its protein product is CASSQVGQKNIQYF.